The rows below give T cell receptor beta chains drawn from one sample of a study of cytomegalovirus exposure and HLA in healthy donors. Method: immunoSEQ multiplex PCR; TCRdb's copy keeps in-frame clones and lacks some. The repertoire has around 91,000 clones, 70% to 85% of them found once; the top ten carry 2.1%. The sample comprised PBMCs. The receptor set was obtained from a man between 18 and 29 years old in good health and CMV-seronegative. CDR3s include the opening cysteine and the closing phenylalanine or tryptophan. A D gene is named only where the DNA matches it firmly. Rows give clone size only sometimes, using once, few, many, or a class for an expanded clone.

J gene	V gene	clone size	D gene	CDR3 DNA	CDR3 protein
TRBJ2-7	TRBV7-7	.	TRBD2	TGTGCTAGCAGCTTAGCACTAGCGGGTGAGCAGTACTTC	CASSLALAGEQYF
TRBJ2-7	TRBV25-1	.	.	TGTGCCAGCAGTTCGGAAAGTAGGGGATCCTACGAGCAGTACTTC	CASSSESRGSYEQYF
TRBJ2-1	TRBV29-1	.	.	TGCAGCGTTGACTCCAATGAGCAGTTCTTC	CSVDSNEQFF
TRBJ1-1	TRBV5-1	.	TRBD1	TGCGCCAGCAGCTGGAAAATGGGACAGGGGAACACTGAAGCTTTCTTT	CASSWKMGQGNTEAFF
TRBJ1-2	TRBV7-9	.	.	TGTGCCAGCAGCTTATTCAGGGTTGGCTACACCTTC	CASSLFRVGYTF
TRBJ1-1	TRBV30	once	.	TGTGCCTGGAGTGTACGGCGGGACACTGAAGCTTTCTTT	CAWSVRRDTEAFF
TRBJ1-6	TRBV28	.	TRBD1	TGTGCCAGCCGCTCGGGGACAGGACTGTATAATTCACCCCTCCACTTT	CASRSGTGLYNSPLHF
TRBJ2-5	TRBV9	.	TRBD1	TGTGCCAGCAGCTCCCGATCGGGACAGGGCCTTGTGACCCAGTACTTC	CASSSRSGQGLVTQYF
TRBJ1-2	TRBV5-1	.	.	TGCGCCAGCGGCTCCTATACCGTGGGCGGCTACACCTTC	CASGSYTVGGYTF
TRBJ2-1	TRBV10-3	.	.	TGTGCCATCGCGGAGAGCTCCTACAATGAGCAGTTCTTC	CAIAESSYNEQFF
TRBJ2-2	TRBV6-5	.	.	TGTGCCAGCAGGAGCTGGGCCGGCACCGGGGAGCTGTTTTTT	CASRSWAGTGELFF
TRBJ2-3	TRBV11-3	.	.	TGTGCCAGCAGCTTAGATCGTCTCAACTCCGATACGCAGTATTTT	CASSLDRLNSDTQYF
TRBJ1-1	TRBV7-8	.	.	TGTGCCAGCAGCTTAGACAGGGTATACAAAAACACTGAAGCTTTCTTT	CASSLDRVYKNTEAFF
TRBJ1-5	TRBV2	.	.	TGTGCCAGCAGATGGGAGGGAACGCGCAATCAGCCCCAGCATTTT	CASRWEGTRNQPQHF
TRBJ1-1	TRBV15	once	.	TGTGCCACCAGCAGAGAATGGTCAGGGAAAGAGAACACTGAAGCTTTCTTT	CATSREWSGKENTEAFF
TRBJ2-1	TRBV14	.	.	TGTGCCAGCAGCCAAGAATGGGGGGGCCATGACCTTAATGAGCAGTTCTTC	CASSQEWGGHDLNEQFF
TRBJ1-1	TRBV29-1	.	.	TGCAGCGTGAAAGACAGCTTCGAAGGATTTTTCTTT	CSVKDSFEGFFF
TRBJ2-7	TRBV4-2	.	.	TGTGCCAGCAGCCAAGTGGGCAGATCCTACGAGCAGTACTTC	CASSQVGRSYEQYF
TRBJ1-5	TRBV4-1	.	.	TGCGCCAGCAGCCAAGCCCCAGGGCCCCCTAGCAATCAGCCCCAGCATTTT	CASSQAPGPPSNQPQHF
TRBJ1-2	TRBV28	.	.	TGTGCCAGCAGCCCATACAGCGGGGCGGGGGGCTACACCTTC	CASSPYSGAGGYTF
TRBJ1-2	TRBV20-1	.	TRBD1	TGCAGTGCTGGACAGGGGGATGGCTACACCTTC	CSAGQGDGYTF
TRBJ1-4	TRBV28	.	.	TGTGCCAGCAGTTTATTGGGGAGGGGTCGCGCCTTT	CASSLLGRGRAF
TRBJ2-7	TRBV5-1	.	TRBD1	TGCGCCAGCAGCCCGGGACAGGGGATCTCCTACGAGCAGTACTTC	CASSPGQGISYEQYF
TRBJ1-1	TRBV28	.	.	TGTGCCAGCAGTTTATTAGGCAGGGGAGTGTTT	CASSLLGRGVF
TRBJ2-1	TRBV2	.	TRBD1	TGTGCCACCGCTTCCGGGACAGGGAGCCACAATGAGCAGTTCTTC	CATASGTGSHNEQFF
TRBJ1-6	TRBV30	.	.	TGTGCCTGGAGTGGGCGGACAGATAATTCACCCCTCCACTTT	CAWSGRTDNSPLHF
TRBJ2-5	TRBV27	.	.	TGTGCCAGCAGTCCAAACCTTGACAGGTTTCAAGAGACCCAGTACTTC	CASSPNLDRFQETQYF
TRBJ1-1	TRBV28	.	.	TGTGCCAGCAGTGGACAGTCCAGGAACACTGAAGCTTTCTTT	CASSGQSRNTEAFF
TRBJ2-1	TRBV12-5	once	TRBD1	TGTGCTAGTGGTACTCCGGGACAGTCTTTCAATGAGCAGTTCTTC	CASGTPGQSFNEQFF
TRBJ2-7	TRBV29-1	.	TRBD1	TGCAGCGTTTACCGGGACAGGGAGTACGAGCAGTACTTC	CSVYRDREYEQYF
TRBJ2-7	TRBV11-2	.	.	TGTGCCAGCAGCTTAGAAGGGACACCCGGGACGGGCAACTTC	CASSLEGTPGTGNF
TRBJ1-5	TRBV18	.	TRBD1	TGTGCCAGCTCACCAAGGGTGGCACAGGGGAATCAGCCCCAGCATTTT	CASSPRVAQGNQPQHF
TRBJ2-4	TRBV29-1	few	.	TGCAGCGTCGAGGGTTGGGCAAAGGACGCAAACATTCAGTACTTC	CSVEGWAKDANIQYF